The 8 T cell receptor beta chains below were found in one sample sequenced in a study of shared clonotypes between healthy human individuals. Produced via immunoSEQ multiplex PCR; TCRdb's table is partial and in-frame only. This sample has approximately 2,300,000 clones, with approximately 90% found just once. The sample consisted of naive CD4+ T cells from PBMCs. Described subset: CD45RA+ positively selected. The receptors originated from a man in his late teens or twenties in good health. Some clones in this sample may be carry-over from other donors' samples.

The V call is TRBV5-4, the J call TRBJ2-3, with unresolved D. Trimming pared 4 bases from V and 5 bases from J, leaving 11 bases between. CDR3 length: 13 residues. The germline V gene encodes CDR1 SGHNT and CDR2 YYREEE (reference sequence). CDR3 DNA sequence: TGTGCCAGCAGCCTCCCCTCCCGAGATACGCAGTATTTT. Translated, it gives CASSLPSRDTQYF.

This clone was counted a single time. The chain couples TRBV27 to TRBJ2-3, with 8 nucleotides matching TRBD1. After removal of 8 bases from V and 4 bases from J, the junction contained 17 bases not matched to a gene. The length of the CDR3 is 17 residues. CDR1 MNHEY and CDR2 SMNVEV come from the germline V gene (reference sequence). CDR3 loop: CASSKVFPTGAADTQYF. The CDR3, as DNA: TGTGCCAGCTCGAAGGTGTTTCCGACAGGGGCGGCAGATACGCAGTATTTT.

The sample holds one count of this clone. The chain combines TRBV2 with TRBJ1-2, with 12 bases that match TRBD1. The trim removed 11 bases at V and 8 bases at J, leaving 9 bases unmatched. The CDR3 has 13 residues. CDR1 is SNHLY, CDR2 FYNNEI, per germline. In DNA form, the CDR3 reads TGTGCCCGCAAGGGACAGGGGGCCCTAGGCTACACCTTC. It is translated as CARKGQGALGYTF. The whole variable domain, filled in from reference TRBV2 and TRBJ1-2, reads EPEVTQTPSHQVTQMGQEVILRCVPISNHLYFYWYRQILGQKVEFLVSFYNNEISEKSEIFDDQFSVERPDGSNFTLKIRSTKLEDSAMYFCARKGQGALGYTFGSGTRLTVV.

The chain couples TRBV4-1 to TRBJ2-7; TRBD2 matches 7 bases. The CDR3 consists of 17 residues. Germline V gene lookup returns CDR1 MGHRA and CDR2 YSYEKL. The J segment lost 2 bases and the V segment lost 1 base, leaving 11 bases of the junction unmatched. The CDR3 protein is CASSQVVSGAGTYEQYF. The DNA for the CDR3 is TGCGCCAGCAGCCAAGTTGTGAGCGGGGCTGGAACCTACGAGCAGTACTTC.

The chain is built from TRBV2 and TRBJ2-3; the D gene is possibly TRBD2 (5 bases). Germline loops: CDR1 SNHLY, CDR2 FYNNEI. The CDR3 has 15 residues. The V end was cut by 11 bases, the J end by 8 bases, with 26 bases between. CDR3 loop: CASLPRTLLGGTQYF. The CDR3 DNA is TGTGCCTCCCTACCTCGCACCCTACTAGGCGGTACGCAGTATTTT.

This chain connects TRBV6-5 to TRBJ2-1; TRBD2 agrees at 13 bases. CDR1 is MNHEY and CDR2 is SVGAGI in the germline V gene. The length of the CDR3 is 15 residues. Trimming at V came to 2 bases and at J to 9 bases, leaving 4 bases not matched to a gene. CDR3 protein: CASSYRGLAGSEQFF. The CDR3 region has the DNA TGTGCCAGCAGTTACCGGGGACTAGCGGGATCTGAGCAGTTCTTC.

V and J are TRBV9 and TRBJ1-2; 10 nucleotides line up with TRBD1. The CDR3 is 17 amino acids. The V gene end was trimmed by 3 bases and the J gene end by 2 bases; junction bases not matched to a gene: 10. The V gene's germline CDR1 is SGDLS and CDR2 YYNGEE. The CDR3 spells CASSAIGTGVQNYGYTF. DNA for the CDR3: TGTGCCAGCAGCGCAATAGGGACAGGGGTTCAAAACTATGGCTACACCTTC. The complete variable domain, with remaining parts taken from reference TRBV9 and TRBJ1-2, reads DSGVTQTPKHLITATGQRVTLRCSPRSGDLSVYWYQQSLDQGLQFLIQYYNGEERAKGNILERFSAQQFPDLHSELNLSSLELGDSALYFCASSAIGTGVQNYGYTFGSGTRLTVV.

The rearrangement links TRBV7-2 to TRBJ1-1; no firm D call. Germline CDR1 reads SGHTA; CDR2 reads FQGNSA. The germline V and J ends were trimmed by 0 bases and 3 bases, with 11 bases remaining between them. The CDR3 spans 15 residues. The CDR3 reads CASSLAFRGYTEAFF. CDR3 in DNA: TGTGCCAGCAGCTTAGCGTTTCGGGGATACACTGAAGCTTTCTTT.